One sample yielded the 15 T cell receptor beta chains listed below, sequenced in a study of T cell responses to AZD1222 COVID-19 vaccine. Only in-frame clones appear in the TCRdb table, and some are missing; sequencing was by immunoSEQ multiplex PCR. The table includes fewer than 120,000 clones, around 90% detected once. Here the sequenced sample was peripheral blood, taken 28 days after the second AZD1222 dose. The receptors were gathered from an adult who received the AZD1222 COVID-19 vaccine.

The rearrangement uses TRBV29-1 and TRBJ1-3; tentative D call: TRBD1 (5 bases). Germline CDR1 SQVTM, CDR2 ANQGSEA. The CDR3 is 14 residues long. V lost 7 bases, J lost 0 bases, and 13 bases lay in between. CDR3 residues: CSALTALSGNTIYF. DNA for the CDR3: TGCAGCGCCCTGACAGCCCTCTCTGGAAACACCATATATTTT.

V and J are TRBV27 and TRBJ2-1, with D hard to call. Trimming took 6 bases from V and 4 from J, leaving 7 bases between them. Per germline, CDR1 MNHEY and CDR2 SMNVEV (reference sequence). CDR3 size: 12 residues. Here the CDR3 reads CASREGYNEQFF. The CDR3 nucleotides read TGTGCCAGCAGAGAAGGATACAATGAGCAGTTCTTC.

The gene calls are TRBV2 and TRBJ2-5; 8 nucleotides agree with TRBD1. The CDR3 covers 15 residues. CDR1 and CDR2 from the germline V gene are SNHLY and FYNNEI. Trimming took 6 bases from V and 6 from J; bases not matched to a gene: 12. The CDR3 reads CASSTRTGNTQTQYF. The CDR3 region has the DNA TGTGCCAGCAGCACGAGGACAGGGAACACCCAGACCCAGTACTTC.

This clone was seen once. The chain combines TRBV5-4 with TRBJ2-7; 12 bases align to TRBD1. The CDR3 spans 15 residues. Germline values: CDR1 SGHNT, CDR2 YYREEE (reference sequence). The junction had 6 bases not matched to a gene; V was cut back by 4 bases and J by 4 bases. CDR3 region: CASSRGQGAQYEQYF. In DNA, the CDR3 is TGTGCCAGCAGCCGGGGACAGGGGGCGCAATACGAGCAGTACTTC. The variable domain in full, completed from reference TRBV5-4 and TRBJ2-7, reads ETGVTQSPTHLIKTRGQQVTLRCSSQSGHNTVSWYQQALGQGPQFIFQYYREEENGRGNFPPRFSGLQFPNYSSELNVNALELDDSALYLCASSRGQGAQYEQYFGPGTRLTVT.

V gene TRBV19 combines with J gene TRBJ2-5; no firm D call. CDR3 length: 15 amino acids. V gave up 8 bases and J gave up 2 bases, with 18 bases separating them. Looked up from germline, CDR1 is LNHDA and CDR2 is SQIVND (reference sequence). CDR3 nucleotides: TGTGCCAGTTCCAACGGGCCGAGCAAACAAGAGACCCAGTACTTC. This encodes CASSNGPSKQETQYF.

The chain recombines TRBV6-5 with TRBJ1-2; weak D call: TRBD1 (5 bases). Trimming removed 8 bases from V and 5 bases from J, with 15 bases in between. The CDR3 totals 13 residues. Germline CDR1 is MNHEY and CDR2 is SVGAGI. CDR3 loop: CASAITGFYGYTF. The CDR3 bases are TGTGCCAGCGCTATCACAGGATTTTATGGCTACACCTTC.

V usage is TRBV7-2 and J usage is TRBJ1-5, with D hard to call. Trimming took 3 bases from V and 3 from J, leaving 3 bases between them. The CDR3 totals 12 residues. Germline assignment: CDR1 SGHTA and CDR2 FQGNSA. The DNA for the CDR3 is TGTGCCAGCAGCTTTTACAATCAGCCCCAGCATTTT. Translation: CASSFYNQPQHF.

The genes are TRBV4-2 and TRBJ1-2; no firm D call. The germline CDR1 and CDR2 sequences are LGHNA and YNFKEQ. V shed 1 base and J shed 8 bases, with 5 bases lying between them. The CDR3 loop spans 11 amino acids. This CDR3 reads CASSQGLGYTF. The CDR3 nucleotides read TGTGCCAGCAGCCAAGGTTTAGGCTACACCTTC.

V usage is TRBV5-1 and J usage is TRBJ2-7; 7 positions match TRBD2. Germline assignment: CDR1 SGHRS and CDR2 YFSETQ. This CDR3 is built from 17 residues. V gave up 5 bases and J gave up 5 bases; unmatched junction bases: 19. The chain's CDR3 is CASRAGRERSHLNEQYF. CDR3 in DNA: TGCGCCAGCAGGGCAGGGAGGGAGCGGAGCCACCTCAACGAGCAGTACTTC.

About this clone itself: Other DNA sequences within the sample encode an identical CDR3. The V call is TRBV11-3, the J call TRBJ1-2; possibly TRBD1 for D (5 bases). The ends were cut back, 1 base at V and 2 bases at J, with 5 bases in the middle. This CDR3 region has 13 residues. Germline CDR1 is SGHNT and CDR2 is YENEEA. The CDR3 loop reads CASSLAGNYGYTF. The CDR3 DNA follows: TGTGCCAGCAGCTTAGCAGGGAACTATGGCTACACCTTC.

The CDR3 here is CASSRAVRGGTDTQYF. As DNA, the CDR3 is TGTGCCAGCAGCCGTGCGGTACGGGGGGGCACAGATACGCAGTATTTT. V and J are TRBV7-2 and TRBJ2-3; 7 bases match TRBD2. Germline-derived CDR1 and CDR2 are SGHTA and FQGNSA. Trimming cost V 5 bases and J 1 base; bases outside gene matches: 9. The CDR3 totals 16 residues.

The gene calls are TRBV10-3 and TRBJ1-2; a weak D match, TRBD1 (6 bases). The CDR3 spans 16 residues. The germline gives CDR1 ENHRY, CDR2 SYGVKD. V dropped 0 bases and J dropped 1 base, with 12 bases sitting between them. CDR3 in amino acids: CAISESIDRNNYGYTF. The DNA for the CDR3 is TGTGCCATCAGTGAGTCAATTGACAGGAATAACTATGGCTACACCTTC.

This sequence joins TRBV3-1 (or the pseudogene TRBV3-2) and TRBJ2-1, with TRBD2 matching 11 bases. Trimming removed 4 bases from V and 7 bases from J; junction bases left unmatched: 6. The germline V gene encodes CDR1 LGHDT and CDR2 YNNKEL (reference sequence). The CDR3 has 15 residues. The DNA for the CDR3 is TGTGCCAGCAGCCCCACTAGCGGGAGTCCAAATGAGCAGTTCTTC. Protein sequence: CASSPTSGSPNEQFF.

The chain recombines TRBV6-1 with TRBJ1-2; possible D gene TRBD1, 5 bases. The CDR3 extends over 15 amino acids. Germline lookup yields CDR1 MNHNS and CDR2 SASEGT. The V gene lost 1 base and the J gene lost 4 bases, with 13 bases spanning the gap. Here the CDR3 DNA reads TGTGCCAGCAGTGAAGTGGCAGGCCAGGGCTATGGCTACACCTTC. It specifies CASSEVAGQGYGYTF.

The V and J genes are TRBV5-4 and TRBJ1-1; D uncertain. CDR3 length: 12 residues. Trimming stripped 4 bases from V and 3 bases from J, with 7 bases between. Germline V gene sequence: CDR1 SGHNT, CDR2 YYREEE (reference sequence). The CDR3 loop reads CASSRRDTEAFF. For the CDR3, the DNA is TGTGCCAGCAGCCGTAGGGACACTGAAGCTTTCTTT.